This TCR beta chain was profiled in a study of Ad26.COV2.S vaccination and SARS-CoV-2 variants. On the study more broadly: This donor came from the COV1001 trial of Ad26.COV2.S. Doses of Ad26.COV2.S were injected into muscle once or twice, 56 days apart.

Treatment here: around 19 received Ad26.COV2.S at low or high dose, single or two shots; a few received placebo; per-sample allocation not given. Samples came from day 63 after the first vaccine or placebo injection. As its vector, the vaccine had Ad26, which expressed Wuhan-strain SARS-CoV-2 spike. The repertoire was sequenced with immunoSEQ multiplex PCR; TCRdb's copy has only in-frame clones and lacks some. The table has hundreds of thousands of clones, 88% seen once; the top ten hold 5.5% to 7%. The table lists this clone with a few counts. Its antigen is not identified. This CDR3 comprises 15 residues. The V and J ends lost 7 bases and 7 bases respectively, with 17 bases between them. CDR1 and CDR2 (germline): MDHEN, SYDVKM. Study results and limitations: Responses of spike-specific T cells (both CD8+ and CD4+) reportedly showed substantial breadth after vaccination.

The sample consisted of peripheral blood, taken in a trial of Ad26.COV2.S vaccine versus placebo. The V call is TRBV28, the J call TRBJ1-6, with D uncertain. The receptor was derived from a person aged 18-65 years who received the Ad26.COV2.S COVID-19 vaccine or a placebo. The DNA of the CDR3 is TGTGCCAGCACTCCCGGGCCGGGAGGAAATTCACCCCTCCACTTT. Translated: CASTPGPGGNSPLHF.